What follows are 22 T cell receptor beta chains derived from one specimen sequenced in a study of OX40 agonist ivuxolimab in advanced cancers. TCRdb keeps only in-frame clones here, not all; method: immunoSEQ multiplex PCR. The table includes more than 65,000 clones, 70% to 90% detected once. Sequenced here: CD4+ or CD8+ T cells sorted from blood, sampled in a trial of the OX40 agonist ivuxolimab. These receptors were obtained from an adult with an advanced solid tumor such as melanoma, head and neck, liver or kidney cancer.

V is TRBV28 and J is TRBJ1-5; 8 bases agree with TRBD1. CDR3 size: 14 residues. Looked up from germline, CDR1 is MDHEN and CDR2 is SYDVKM. V shed 4 bases and J 6 bases; nucleotides not matched to a gene: 5. In nucleotides, the CDR3 is TGTGCCAGCAGTTCCGGGACAGGATTTCAGCCCCAGCATTTT. This gives the protein CASSSGTGFQPQHF.

The chain's CDR3 is CASSLTWGGKVDEQFF. In nucleotides, the CDR3 is TGTGCCAGCAGCCTGACATGGGGGGGGAAAGTCGATGAGCAGTTCTTC. The genes are TRBV27 and TRBJ2-1; 7 bases are a match to TRBD2. Germline CDR1 reads MNHEY; CDR2 reads SMNVEV (reference sequence). The J segment lost 8 bases and the V segment lost 6 bases, leaving 16 bases of the junction unmatched. This CDR3 contains 16 residues.

The chain carries TRBV5-4 and TRBJ2-1; TRBD2 aligns across 15 bases. Germline V gene sequence: CDR1 SGHNT, CDR2 YYREEE (reference sequence). The CDR3 sequence is 15 residues long. With 3 bases clipped from V and 7 bases from J, the junction kept 2 bases outside the gene matches. CDR3 sequence reads: CASSYGLAGGNEQFF. The CDR3 region has the DNA TGTGCCAGCAGCTATGGACTAGCGGGAGGGAATGAGCAGTTCTTC.

This clone occurred once. The chain has TRBV9 and TRBJ2-7, with D possibly called TRBD1 or TRBD2 (6 bases each). V lost 4 bases and J lost 2, with 19 bases in between. This CDR3 has 16 residues. The germline gives CDR1 SGDLS, CDR2 YYNGEE. As DNA, the CDR3 is TGTGCCAGCAGCTCAAGTTTCGGGGGCCCCACCTACGAGCAGTACTTC. This sequence encodes CASSSSFGGPTYEQYF.

The rearrangement links TRBV12-5 to TRBJ1-3, with 7 bases lining up with TRBD1. CDR1 and CDR2 (germline): LGHNT, FRNRAP. J gave up 4 bases and V 2 bases, and 11 bases lay outside the gene matches. The CDR3 covers 17 residues. DNA of the CDR3: TGTGCTAGTGGTTTGACTCAGGGGGGCGAGGAGGGAAACACCATATATTTT. This sequence encodes CASGLTQGGEEGNTIYF.

Turning to this clone: A read error may account for a junction end that differs from germline. J is TRBJ2-5 and V is TRBV6-5; D unclear. The V gene's germline CDR1 is MNHEY and CDR2 SVGAGI. This CDR3 has 13 residues. The CDR3 spells CAISRLVGETQYF. The CDR3 DNA sequence: TGTGCCATCAGTCGACTTGTTGGGGAGACCCAGTACTTC.

The J gene is TRBJ1-5, the V gene TRBV28, with D possibly matching TRBD1 (6 bases). Trimming left V 5 bases short and J 7 bases short, with 9 bases between. The CDR3 length is 12 residues. The germline gives CDR1 MDHEN, CDR2 SYDVKM. The CDR3 loop is CASSTGRQPQHF. As DNA, the CDR3 is TGTGCCAGCAGTACAGGGAGGCAGCCCCAGCATTTT.

The V and J genes are TRBV19 and TRBJ2-1; the D is unclear. This CDR3 is 13 amino acids long. The germline V gene encodes CDR1 LNHDA and CDR2 SQIVND (reference sequence). Trimming took off 1 base at V and 8 bases at J, with 9 bases between the two ends. The CDR3 nucleotides read TGTGCCAGTAGTATAGGGGTAGGCGATGAGCAGTTCTTC. This sequence encodes CASSIGVGDEQFF.

The chain links TRBV5-1 to TRBJ2-6, with D hard to call. The V gene's germline CDR1 is SGHRS and CDR2 YFSETQ. This CDR3 has 16 residues. The V gene lost 3 bases and the J gene lost 0 bases, with 10 bases spanning the gap. The DNA of the CDR3 is TGCGCCAGCAGCTCTGGAGCCCACTCTGGGGCCAACGTCCTGACTTTC. Translating gives CASSSGAHSGANVLTF. The variable domain in full, completed from reference TRBV5-1 and TRBJ2-6, reads KAGVTQTPRYLIKTRGQQVTLSCSPISGHRSVSWYQQTPGQGLQFLFEYFSETQRNKGNFPGRFSGRQFSNSRSEMNVSTLELGDSALYLCASSSGAHSGANVLTFGAGSRLTVL.

The chain is built from TRBV7-9 and TRBJ2-7, with D perhaps TRBD1 or TRBD2 (5 bases each). The V gene lost 2 bases and the J gene lost 1 base, with 18 bases spanning the gap. There are 17 residues in the CDR3. Germline CDR1 reads SEHNR; CDR2 reads FQNEAQ (reference sequence). CDR3 bases: TGTGCCAGCAGCTTATCATCCGGGGCCTTAAAATCCTACGAGCAGTACTTC. It codes for CASSLSSGALKSYEQYF.

The V call is TRBV5-1, the J call TRBJ1-2; D gene unclear. The CDR3 extends over 13 amino acids. Germline loops: CDR1 SGHRS, CDR2 YFSETQ. Trimming pared 3 bases from V and 4 bases from J, leaving 10 bases between. The CDR3: CASSSDGGYGYTF. In DNA, the CDR3 is TGCGCCAGCAGCTCGGACGGAGGCTATGGCTACACCTTC.

Points on this clone: The junction shows a germline mismatch at one end, possibly a read error. The rearrangement links TRBV6-1 to TRBJ2-1; 10 bases are a match to TRBD1. The CDR3 has 16 residues. Germline CDR1 is MNHNS and CDR2 is SASEGT. The CDR3 DNA is TGTGCCAGCAGGGAAGCGACAGGGGGCCCCTACAATGAGCAGTTCTTC. It is translated as CASREATGGPYNEQFF.

This chain joins TRBV18 and TRBJ1-2; TRBD1 matches at 7 bases. The CDR3 runs 15 residues. The germline gives CDR1 KGHSH, CDR2 LQKENI. J gave up 3 bases and V 2 bases, and 6 bases lay outside the gene matches. This chain's CDR3 is CASSPNSGQYYGYTF. In DNA, the CDR3 is TGTGCCAGCTCACCAAACTCGGGACAGTACTATGGCTACACCTTC.

This chain joins TRBV7-9 and TRBJ2-7; a weak D match, TRBD1 (6 bases). This CDR3 has 13 amino acids. Germline V CDR1 and CDR2: SEHNR, FQNEAQ (reference sequence). V was pared by 5 bases and J by 6 bases, with 14 bases between. The CDR3 reads CASSVPQGSEQYF. CDR3 nucleotides: TGTGCCAGCAGCGTTCCACAGGGCTCCGAGCAGTACTTC.

The J gene is TRBJ1-2, the V gene TRBV4-1; D is uncertain. V dropped 0 bases and J dropped 0 bases, with 8 bases sitting between them. Germline values: CDR1 MGHRA, CDR2 YSYEKL. The CDR3 length is 15 residues. Written as DNA, the CDR3 is TGCGCCAGCAGCCAAGAGCCGTTTCCTAACTATGGCTACACCTTC. This codes for CASSQEPFPNYGYTF.

The CDR3 sequence: CASSQTSGRGYNEQFF. Here the CDR3 DNA reads TGCGCCAGCAGCCAGACTAGCGGGAGGGGCTACAATGAGCAGTTCTTC. The chain joins TRBV4-1 to TRBJ2-1; 14 nucleotides line up with TRBD2. The CDR3 totals 16 residues. The trim removed 3 bases at V and 3 bases at J, leaving 1 base unmatched. CDR1 is MGHRA and CDR2 is YSYEKL in the germline V gene.

This clone has only one observation. This chain links TRBV19 with TRBJ2-1, with D possibly matching TRBD1 (5 bases). The CDR3 spans 16 residues. V was trimmed by 2 bases and J by 0 bases, leaving 11 bases between them. Germline-derived CDR1 and CDR2 are LNHDA and SQIVND (reference sequence). The CDR3 DNA reads as TGTGCCAGTAGTATATCTGGGGCTAGCTCCTACAATGAGCAGTTCTTC. Its translation: CASSISGASSYNEQFF.

This clone came up once. The chain carries TRBV14 and TRBJ2-2; the match to TRBD2 covers 8 bases. With 4 bases clipped from V and 7 bases from J, the junction kept 5 bases outside the gene matches. Germline V gene sequence: CDR1 SGHDN, CDR2 FVKESK. The CDR3 sequence is 14 residues long. CDR3 sequence reads: CASSLTSGGGELFF. The CDR3 DNA reads as TGTGCCAGCAGCCTCACTAGCGGTGGCGGGGAGCTGTTTTTT.

The rearrangement uses TRBV19 and TRBJ2-7; D assignment may be TRBD1 or TRBD2 (5 bases each). V dropped 4 bases and J dropped 3 bases, with 13 bases sitting between them. CDR3 length: 14 residues. The germline gives CDR1 LNHDA, CDR2 SQIVND (reference sequence). The CDR3 DNA reads as TGTGCCAGTAGTACAACGGGGCCTCTCTACGAGCAGTACTTC. Encoded protein: CASSTTGPLYEQYF. The whole variable domain, filled in from reference TRBV19 and TRBJ2-7, reads DGGITQSPKYLFRKEGQNVTLSCEQNLNHDAMYWYRQDPGQGLRLIYYSQIVNDFQKGDIAEGYSVSREKKESFPLTVTSAQKNPTAFYLCASSTTGPLYEQYFGPGTRLTVT.

The chain is built from TRBV5-4 and TRBJ2-5, with a weak D call TRBD2 (5 bases). Between the trimmed V and J ends, which lost 4 bases and 4 bases, there was a span of 17 bases. The germline gives CDR1 SGHNT, CDR2 YYREEE (reference sequence). The CDR3 is 15 residues long. CDR3 loop: CASSSPQGRGETQYF. For the CDR3, the DNA is TGTGCCAGCAGCAGCCCCCAAGGGAGAGGAGAGACCCAGTACTTC.

This chain uses TRBV5-6 with TRBJ2-7, with a tentative D call TRBD2 (5 bases). The germline gives CDR1 SGHDT, CDR2 YYEEEE. This CDR3 comprises 14 residues. V was shortened by 2 bases and J by 2 bases, with 11 bases between the two germline ends. CDR3 protein: CASSLVSLAYEQYF. CDR3 DNA: TGTGCCAGCAGCTTAGTTTCACTAGCCTACGAGCAGTACTTC. The full variable domain, its missing parts supplied by reference TRBV5-6 and TRBJ2-7, is DAGVTQSPTHLIKTRGQQVTLRCSPKSGHDTVSWYQQALGQGPQFIFQYYEEEERQRGNFPDRFSGHQFPNYSSELNVNALLLGDSALYLCASSLVSLAYEQYFGPGTRLTVT.

The chain recombines TRBV25-1 with TRBJ2-3; TRBD1 is a possible D gene (5 bases). Per germline, CDR1 MGHDK and CDR2 SYGVNS. The CDR3 loop spans 15 amino acids. V lost 1 base, J lost 3 bases, and 11 bases lay in between. CDR3 sequence (DNA): TGTGCCAGCAGTGAATTTGGGCAGGGAACAGATACGCAGTATTTT. Translating it yields CASSEFGQGTDTQYF.